Below, 15 T cell receptor beta chains from the same sample are listed, as sequenced in a study of blood T cell repertoires in COVID-19. The method was immunoSEQ multiplex PCR; TCRdb's version includes in-frame clones alone and lacks a portion of them. The sample lists around 170,000 clones; more than 85% were seen once. Sequencing was carried out using peripheral blood. All receptors come from a woman between 25 and 40 years old with active or convalescent COVID-19.

This clone was detected only a few times. The chain links TRBV30 to TRBJ1-5; TRBD1 agrees at 10 bases. Germline V lookup: CDR1 GTSNPN, CDR2 SVGIG (reference sequence). Trimming cost V 3 bases and J 6 bases; bases outside gene matches: 5. The CDR3 totals 14 residues. CDR3 residues: CAWRDRGFIQPQHF. The CDR3 DNA reads TGTGCCTGGAGGGACAGGGGGTTTATTCAGCCCCAGCATTTT.

The chain combines TRBV27 with TRBJ2-3; 11 bases align to TRBD2. The CDR3 length is 15 residues. The germline V gene has CDR1 MNHEY and CDR2 SMNVEV (reference sequence). After removal of 5 bases from V and 1 base from J, the junction contained 2 bases not matched to a gene. For the CDR3, the DNA is TGTGCCAGCAGTCCGGGACTAGCGGGCACAGATACGCAGTATTTT. The encoded protein is CASSPGLAGTDTQYF.

The chain links TRBV11-2 to TRBJ2-2; D perhaps matches TRBD1 (6 bases). The V gene's germline CDR1 is SGHAT and CDR2 FQNNGV. V lost 1 base, J lost 0 bases, and 12 bases lay in between. There are 17 residues in the CDR3. This chain's CDR3 is CASSLGGQGSNTGELFF. The CDR3 coding sequence is TGTGCCAGCAGCTTAGGAGGGCAGGGGTCGAACACCGGGGAGCTGTTTTTT.

The chain recombines TRBV4-2 with TRBJ1-3, with 7 positions matching TRBD1. This CDR3 is built from 14 residues. V lost 3 bases, J lost 4 bases, and 3 bases stayed unmatched. The V gene's germline CDR1 is LGHNA and CDR2 YNFKEQ. CDR3 nucleotide sequence: TGTGCCAGCAGCCACGGGACAGCCGGAAACACCATATATTTT. Its protein product is CASSHGTAGNTIYF.

J is TRBJ1-2 and V is TRBV28; D may be TRBD1 (6 bases). From germline, CDR1 is MDHEN and CDR2 SYDVKM. This CDR3 region has 14 residues. Trimming left V 6 bases short and J 8 bases short, with 19 bases between. CDR3 protein: CASSRGGTGGGYTF. The CDR3 DNA is TGTGCCAGCAGCCGCGGGGGCACAGGTGGCGGCTACACCTTC.

V usage is TRBV4-2 and J usage is TRBJ1-2; a weak D match, TRBD1 (5 bases). Germline-derived CDR1 and CDR2 are LGHNA and YNFKEQ. The CDR3 is 13 residues long. V was trimmed by 1 base and J by 4 bases, leaving 7 bases between them. The CDR3 reads CASSQGGVYGYTF. The CDR3 DNA follows: TGTGCCAGCAGCCAAGGGGGCGTCTATGGCTACACCTTC.

This chain uses TRBV18 with TRBJ1-2; TRBD1 matches 9 bases. CDR1 and CDR2 (germline): KGHSH, LQKENI. Germline trimming cut 4 bases from V and 8 bases from J; bases unmatched to any gene: 8. This CDR3 is 14 amino acids long. CDR3: CASSLTGGADGYTF. CDR3 nucleotide sequence: TGTGCCAGCTCACTTACAGGGGGCGCAGACGGCTACACCTTC.

This clone was observed a single time. The CDR3 reads CASSYSGGREQYF. The CDR3 DNA follows: TGTGCCAGCAGTTACTCGGGAGGGCGGGAGCAGTACTTC. J is TRBJ2-7 and V is TRBV6-5; 7 positions agree with TRBD2. With V trimmed by 0 bases and J by 7 bases, 3 bases remained unmatched. Per germline, CDR1 MNHEY and CDR2 SVGAGI. The CDR3 consists of 13 residues.

The V gene is TRBV11-3, the J gene TRBJ1-4, with TRBD1 matching 7 bases. V shed 5 bases, J shed 6 bases, and the junction held 6 bases outside the gene matches. CDR3 length: 14 amino acids. Germline V CDR1 and CDR2: SGHNT, YENEEA. Here the CDR3 DNA reads TGTGCCAGCAGCCCAGGGGGACAAGATGAAAAACTGTTTTTT. It translates to CASSPGGQDEKLFF.

In nucleotides, the CDR3 is TGTGCCAGCAGTGAAGAGAAGCACAATGAGCAGTTCTTC. Encoded protein: CASSEEKHNEQFF. The V and J genes are TRBV6-1 and TRBJ2-1, with D unresolved. The CDR3 spans 13 residues. CDR1 and CDR2 from the germline V gene are MNHNS and SASEGT. V was trimmed by 1 base and J by 5 bases, leaving 6 bases between them.

For this clone: At one end the junction does not follow the germline gene, possibly because of a read error. The rearrangement joins TRBV10-2 to TRBJ2-5, with 8 bases identical to TRBD2. CDR1 is WSHSY and CDR2 is SAAADI in the germline V gene. This CDR3 is 17 amino acids long. The CDR3 DNA reads TGCGCCCGCAGTGGCCCCGGGGGGGAGGCCGGGGCAGAGACCCAGTACTTC. Protein product: CARSGPGGEAGAETQYF.

This chain uses TRBV3-1 (or the pseudogene TRBV3-2) with TRBJ1-6; 9 bases agree with TRBD1. Trimming at V came to 3 bases and at J to 9 bases, leaving 3 bases not matched to a gene. The length of the CDR3 is 14 residues. Germline CDR1 and CDR2: LGHDT and YNNKEL (reference sequence). This CDR3 reads CASSQGQGGSPLHF. The CDR3 DNA sequence: TGTGCCAGCAGCCAGGGACAGGGAGGTTCACCCCTCCACTTT.

The chain employs TRBV28 and TRBJ2-1; 10 bases fit TRBD2. V shed 2 bases and J 4 bases; nucleotides not matched to a gene: 2. Germline V gene lookup returns CDR1 MDHEN and CDR2 SYDVKM. CDR3 length equals 15 residues. The CDR3 DNA sequence: TGTGCCAGCAGTTTAACAGCGGGAGGGTACAATGAGCAGTTCTTC. Translating it yields CASSLTAGGYNEQFF.

The rearrangement uses TRBV2 and TRBJ2-5, with 10 nucleotides matching TRBD1. The J segment lost 2 bases and the V segment lost 1 base, leaving 4 bases of the junction unmatched. From germline, CDR1 is SNHLY and CDR2 FYNNEI. The CDR3 length is 16 residues. The CDR3 loop reads CASSEGGQGRQETQYF. The CDR3 DNA reads as TGTGCCAGCAGTGAAGGGGGACAGGGGAGGCAAGAGACCCAGTACTTC.

The V gene is TRBV9, the J gene TRBJ1-6; tentatively, D is TRBD1 (5 bases). The CDR3 consists of 14 residues. Germline V gene sequence: CDR1 SGDLS, CDR2 YYNGEE. V lost 0 bases to trimming and J lost 9 bases, with 10 bases between them. The CDR3 spells CASSVGRVASPLHF. DNA for the CDR3: TGTGCCAGCAGCGTAGGCAGGGTTGCTTCACCCCTCCACTTT.